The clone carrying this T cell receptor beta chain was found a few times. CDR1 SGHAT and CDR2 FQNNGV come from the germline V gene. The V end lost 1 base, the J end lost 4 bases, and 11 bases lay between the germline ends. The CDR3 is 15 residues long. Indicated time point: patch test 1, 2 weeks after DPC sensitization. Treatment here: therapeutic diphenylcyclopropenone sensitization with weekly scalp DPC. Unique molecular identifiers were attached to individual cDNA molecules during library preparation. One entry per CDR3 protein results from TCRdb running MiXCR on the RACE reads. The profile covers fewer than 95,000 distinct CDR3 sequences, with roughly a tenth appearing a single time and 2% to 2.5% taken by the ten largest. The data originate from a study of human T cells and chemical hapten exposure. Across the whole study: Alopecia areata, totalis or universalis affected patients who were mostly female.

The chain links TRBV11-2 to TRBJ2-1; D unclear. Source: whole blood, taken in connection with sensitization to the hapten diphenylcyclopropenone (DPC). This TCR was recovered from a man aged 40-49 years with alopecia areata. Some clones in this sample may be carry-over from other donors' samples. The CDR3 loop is CASSLARLIYNEQFF. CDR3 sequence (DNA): TGTGCCAGCAGCTTAGCCAGGTTAATATACAATGAGCAGTTCTTC.